The entry below gives a single T cell receptor beta chain sequence along with its context. Original methodology: For nucleated cells, counts were estimated from reference gene primer amplification. Sequenced by immunoSEQ multiplex PCR; TCRdb stores in-frame clones only, minus some. From that table come the V and J calls and clone size; the DNA was used to work out D and trimming. This repertoire shows some 33,000 clones, 90% found once; its top ten account for over 0.95%. The sample comes from a study of blood T cell repertoires in COVID-19. Study-level background: Material from acute and convalescent COVID-19 was sourced from the United States, Italy and Spain. PBMCs, B-cell-depleted T cells, or T cells were the source of the cDNA or gDNA that made up the material.

CDR3 size: 20 residues. Germline CDR1 and CDR2: LGHNA and YNFKEQ. V was pared by 4 bases and J by 0 bases, with 14 bases of the junction left unmatched. The source material was peripheral blood. The sequence came from a man in his sixties or seventies with active or convalescent COVID-19. The genes are TRBV4-2 and TRBJ1-6; 8 bases line up with TRBD1. For the CDR3, the DNA is TGTGCCAGCAGCCCCTCATCCCAAGGGACAGGTTCCTCCTATAATTCACCCCTCCACTTT. Translating it yields CASSPSSQGTGSSYNSPLHF.